Listed below are T cell receptor beta chains from one sample, sequenced in a study of shared clonotypes between healthy human individuals. Clones were sequenced by immunoSEQ multiplex PCR, and TCRdb holds only the in-frame ones, with some missing. The repertoire holds more than 850,000 clones, with around 82% as singletons. Sample: memory CD4+ T cells from PBMCs. The source is a man aged 18 to 29 in good health. Some clones in this sample may be carry-over from other donors' samples. The CDR3 runs from the conserved cysteine through the conserved F or W. The D gene is left open where the match is weak. Clone sizes are given selectively: once, few, many, or a class where the clone is expanded.

j_gene,v_gene,d_gene,abundance,CDR3aa,CDR3nt
TRBJ2-1,TRBV7-3,TRBD2,NA,CASSLMAGGPYEQFF,TGTGCCAGCAGCTTAATGGCGGGAGGGCCTTATGAGCAGTTCTTC
TRBJ2-7,TRBV7-2,NA,NA,CASSLTPGVTYEQYF,TGTGCCAGCAGCTTAACCCCCGGGGTTACCTACGAGCAGTACTTC
TRBJ1-5,TRBV5-1,NA,NA,CASSPEGGGYQPQHF,TGCGCCAGCAGCCCGGAGGGGGGAGGGTACCAGCCCCAGCATTTT
TRBJ1-1,TRBV19,NA,NA,CASSGIGQATGAFF,TGTGCCAGTAGTGGGATAGGGCAGGCCACGGGAGCTTTCTTT
TRBJ1-2,TRBV4-1,TRBD1,few,CASSQVDREYYGYTF,TGCGCCAGCAGCCAAGTCGACAGGGAGTACTATGGCTACACCTTC
TRBJ2-2,TRBV27,TRBD2,NA,CASSFGRVNTGELFF,TGTGCCAGCAGTTTTGGGAGGGTGAACACCGGGGAGCTGTTTTTT
TRBJ2-7,TRBV7-9,NA,NA,CASSLRRDREQYF,TGTGCCAGCAGCCTTAGACGGGATCGGGAGCAGTACTTC
TRBJ1-5,TRBV5-6,NA,NA,CASSLNGGTAQHF,TGTGCCAGCAGCCTAAATGGGGGAACAGCCCAGCATTTT
TRBJ1-1,TRBV27,TRBD1,NA,CASRLSLGTGNVLNTEAFF,TGTGCCAGCAGACTCTCTTTAGGGACAGGCAACGTTTTGAACACTGAAGCTTTCTTT
TRBJ2-7,TRBV7-9,NA,NA,CASSKKGGYEQYF,TGTGCCAGCAGCAAAAAGGGAGGCTACGAGCAGTACTTC
TRBJ1-3,TRBV5-1,NA,many,CASSLVPRPGSSGNTIYF,TGCGCCAGCAGCTTGGTCCCCCGCCCGGGGTCCTCTGGAAACACCATATATTTT
TRBJ2-2,TRBV9,TRBD2,NA,CASSSRGDYYTGELFF,TGTGCCAGCAGCTCGAGAGGGGACTACTACACCGGGGAGCTGTTTTTT
TRBJ2-2,TRBV6-6,TRBD2,NA,CASTYGGSNTGELFF,TGTGCCAGCACCTACGGGGGGTCTAACACCGGGGAGCTGTTTTTT
TRBJ1-4,TRBV29-1,NA,few,CSVGQGEEKLFF,TGCAGCGTTGGTCAGGGAGAGGAAAAACTGTTTTTT
TRBJ1-1,TRBV6-6,TRBD1,many,CASSTGQGRTEAFF,TGTGCCAGCAGTACTGGACAGGGGAGGACTGAAGCTTTCTTT
TRBJ1-1,TRBV18,NA,NA,CASSPSRTTGTEAFF,TGTGCCAGCTCACCTTCTAGAACCACAGGGACTGAAGCTTTCTTT
TRBJ2-5,TRBV10-2,TRBD1,NA,CASRDRGGETQYF,TGCGCCAGCAGGGACAGGGGCGGGGAGACCCAGTACTTC
TRBJ1-2,TRBV4-1,NA,NA,CASSPPGEGSYGYTF,TGCGCCAGCAGCCCCCCGGGGGAGGGATCCTATGGCTACACCTTC
TRBJ2-5,TRBV9,NA,NA,CASSVGTQGETQYF,TGTGCCAGCAGCGTAGGGACCCAAGGGGAGACCCAGTACTTC
TRBJ2-1,TRBV20-1,TRBD1,few,CSATRDRGEFF,TGCAGTGCTACCCGGGACAGGGGCGAGTTCTTC
TRBJ2-2,TRBV18,TRBD1,NA,CASSKTGGAGGTGELFF,TGTGCCAGCTCAAAGACAGGGGGCGCAGGAGGCACCGGGGAGCTGTTTTTT
TRBJ2-1,TRBV9,NA,few,CASSVVPLNEQFF,TGTGCCAGCAGCGTCGTCCCGCTCAATGAGCAGTTCTTC
TRBJ1-2,TRBV6-5,NA,once,CASSYRAGDSSYGYTF,TGTGCCAGCAGTTACAGGGCAGGGGACTCCTCCTATGGCTACACCTTC
TRBJ2-1,TRBV4-3,TRBD1,NA,CASSPDRSSYNEQFF,TGCGCCAGCAGTCCGGACAGGAGCTCCTACAATGAGCAGTTCTTC
TRBJ2-7,TRBV9,NA,NA,CASSVGRGDPYEQYF,TGTGCCAGCAGCGTAGGAAGGGGGGACCCCTACGAGCAGTACTTC
TRBJ2-3,TRBV5-1,TRBD1,NA,CASGRGTDSRTDTQYF,TGCGCCAGCGGCAGGGGGACAGACTCCCGCACAGATACGCAGTATTTT
TRBJ1-5,TRBV28,TRBD1,NA,CASSPSDRTSNQPQHF,TGTGCCAGCAGTCCCTCGGACAGGACTAGCAATCAGCCCCAGCATTTT
TRBJ2-2,TRBV28,TRBD1,NA,CASSVTGTVNTGELFF,TGTGCCAGCAGTGTCACCGGGACAGTGAACACCGGGGAGCTGTTTTTT
TRBJ1-2,TRBV28,TRBD1,NA,CASSLPRQGAVRYTF,TGTGCCAGCAGTTTACCCCGACAGGGGGCGGTGCGATACACCTTC
TRBJ2-3,TRBV11-1,TRBD2,NA,CASSPRLAGRLFTDTQYF,TGTGCCAGCAGCCCTCGACTAGCGGGACGACTTTTCACAGATACGCAGTATTTT
TRBJ1-2,TRBV9,TRBD1,NA,CASSVGTGIYGYTF,TGTGCCAGCAGCGTAGGGACAGGGATCTATGGCTACACCTTC
TRBJ2-1,TRBV7-3,NA,once,CASSLQRVPGNEQFF,TGTGCCAGCAGCCTTCAGCGGGTCCCGGGCAATGAGCAGTTCTTC
TRBJ1-2,TRBV30,NA,NA,CAWNVYYGRGRNYGYTF,TGTGCCTGGAACGTTTATTATGGGCGGGGGCGGAACTATGGCTACACCTTC
TRBJ2-7,TRBV5-1,TRBD1,NA,CASSLGTGGTYEQYF,TGCGCCAGCAGCTTGGGGACAGGGGGCACCTACGAGCAGTACTTC
TRBJ2-1,TRBV6-6,NA,NA,CASSYSVNEQFF,TGTGCCAGCAGTTACTCGGTCAATGAGCAGTTCTTC
TRBJ2-7,TRBV20-1,NA,NA,CSANTAYEQYF,TGCAGTGCAAATACAGCCTACGAGCAGTACTTC
TRBJ2-2,TRBV7-2,NA,NA,CATSGHLGGELFF,TGTGCCACCAGTGGACACCTCGGCGGGGAGCTGTTTTTT
TRBJ1-5,TRBV28,TRBD1,NA,CASSSFRTGVYQPQHF,TGTGCCAGCAGTTCTTTTCGGACAGGGGTTTATCAGCCCCAGCATTTT
TRBJ1-3,TRBV11-3,NA,NA,CASSFSSAGNTIYF,TGTGCCAGCAGCTTTAGTTCCGCTGGAAACACCATATATTTT
TRBJ2-2,TRBV7-3,NA,NA,CASSLSRLTGELFF,TGTGCCAGCAGCTTATCGCGGCTCACCGGGGAGCTGTTTTTT
TRBJ2-7,TRBV7-2,TRBD1,NA,CASSLVYRGPYEQYF,TGTGCCAGCAGCTTAGTTTACAGGGGGCCCTACGAGCAGTACTTC
TRBJ1-2,TRBV28,NA,once,CASSFPGAGGYTF,TGTGCCAGCAGTTTCCCGGGGGCAGGTGGCTACACCTTC
TRBJ2-7,TRBV28,NA,few,CASNLGGRRYEQYF,TGTGCCAGCAACCTGGGGGGTCGGCGCTACGAGCAGTACTTC
TRBJ2-2,TRBV11-2,NA,NA,CAIGRVGTGELFF,TGTGCCATCGGCAGGGTTGGCACCGGGGAGCTGTTTTTT
TRBJ1-5,TRBV28,NA,NA,CASSDRGFGDRNQPQHF,TGTGCCAGCAGTGACCGAGGGTTCGGGGATCGCAATCAGCCCCAGCATTTT
TRBJ1-6,TRBV5-4,NA,NA,CASSLGGGPTPNSPLHF,TGTGCCAGCAGCCTTGGGGGCGGCCCTACTCCGAATTCACCCCTCCACTTT
TRBJ2-5,TRBV6-1,NA,once,CASSELRETQYF,TGTGCCAGCAGTGAACTTCGGGAGACCCAGTACTTC